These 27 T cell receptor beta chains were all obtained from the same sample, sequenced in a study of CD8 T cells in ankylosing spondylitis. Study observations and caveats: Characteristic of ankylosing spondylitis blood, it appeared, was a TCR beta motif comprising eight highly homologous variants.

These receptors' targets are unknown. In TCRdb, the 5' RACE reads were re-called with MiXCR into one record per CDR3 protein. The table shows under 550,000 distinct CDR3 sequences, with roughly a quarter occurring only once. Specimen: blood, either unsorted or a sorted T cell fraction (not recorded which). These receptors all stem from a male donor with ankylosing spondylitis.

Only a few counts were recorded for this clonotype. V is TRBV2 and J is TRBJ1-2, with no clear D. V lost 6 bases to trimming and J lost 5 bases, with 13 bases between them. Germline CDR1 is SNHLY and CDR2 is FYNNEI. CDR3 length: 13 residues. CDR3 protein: CASSAGPGYGYTF. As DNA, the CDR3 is TGTGCCAGCAGCGCGGGCCCTGGGTATGGCTACACCTTC.

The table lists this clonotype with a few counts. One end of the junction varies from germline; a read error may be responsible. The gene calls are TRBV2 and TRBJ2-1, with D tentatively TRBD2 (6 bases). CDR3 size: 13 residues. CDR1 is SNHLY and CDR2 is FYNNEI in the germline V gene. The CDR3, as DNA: TGTGCCGTCGAGGCGGGATCTTACAGTGAGCAGTTCTTC. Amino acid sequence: CAVEAGSYSEQFF.

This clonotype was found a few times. The CDR3 region has the DNA TGCAGTGCTGGGCAGAGGATGAACACTGAAGCTTTCTTT. Its protein is CSAGQRMNTEAFF. The J gene is TRBJ1-1, the V gene TRBV20-1, with D uncertain. Trimming cost V 5 bases and J 0 bases, with 10 bases left between them. The germline gives CDR1 DFQATT, CDR2 SNEGSKA (reference sequence). This CDR3 comprises 13 residues.

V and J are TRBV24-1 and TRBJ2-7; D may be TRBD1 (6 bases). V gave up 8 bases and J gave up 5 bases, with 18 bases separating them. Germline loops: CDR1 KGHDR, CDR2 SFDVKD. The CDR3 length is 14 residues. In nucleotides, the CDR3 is TGTGCCACCACAGGGGACGCCCCTTTGGACGAGCAGTACTTC. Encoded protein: CATTGDAPLDEQYF.

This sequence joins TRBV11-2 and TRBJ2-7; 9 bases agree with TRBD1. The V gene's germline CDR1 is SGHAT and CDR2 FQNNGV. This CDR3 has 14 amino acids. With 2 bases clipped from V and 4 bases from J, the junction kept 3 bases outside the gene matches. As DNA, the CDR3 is TGTGCCAGCAGCTTATGGACAGGGGAATACGAGCAGTACGTC. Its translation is CASSLWTGEYEQYV.

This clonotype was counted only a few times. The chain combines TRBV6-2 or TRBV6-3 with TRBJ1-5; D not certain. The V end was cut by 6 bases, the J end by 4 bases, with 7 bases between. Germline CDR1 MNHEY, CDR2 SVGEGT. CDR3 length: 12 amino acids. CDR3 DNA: TGTGCCAGCAGGGTCCCAAATCAGCCCCAGCATTTT. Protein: CASRVPNQPQHF.

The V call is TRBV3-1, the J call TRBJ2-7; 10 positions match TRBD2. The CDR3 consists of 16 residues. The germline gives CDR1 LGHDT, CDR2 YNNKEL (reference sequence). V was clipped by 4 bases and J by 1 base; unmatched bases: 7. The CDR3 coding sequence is TGTGCCAGCAGCCGCTTCTCGACTAGCGGGTCCTACGAGCAGTACTTC. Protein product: CASSRFSTSGSYEQYF.

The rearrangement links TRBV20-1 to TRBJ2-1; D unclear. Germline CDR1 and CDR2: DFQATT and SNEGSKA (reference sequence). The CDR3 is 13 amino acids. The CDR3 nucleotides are TGCAGCCGAGCGCGGAGCTCCTACAATGAGCAGTTCTTC. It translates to CSRARSSYNEQFF.

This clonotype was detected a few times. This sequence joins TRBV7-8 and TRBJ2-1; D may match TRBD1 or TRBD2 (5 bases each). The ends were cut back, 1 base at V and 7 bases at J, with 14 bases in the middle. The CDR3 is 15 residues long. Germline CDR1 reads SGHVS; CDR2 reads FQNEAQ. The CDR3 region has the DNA TGTGCCAGCAGCTTAGATGGGGGTGATAGGAATGAGCAGTTCTTC. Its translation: CASSLDGGDRNEQFF.

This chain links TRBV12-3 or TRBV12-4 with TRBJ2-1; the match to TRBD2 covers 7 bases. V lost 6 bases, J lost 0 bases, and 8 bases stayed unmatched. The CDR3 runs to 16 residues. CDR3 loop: CASSLTSSSSYNEQFF. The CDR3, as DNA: TGTGCCAGCAGCCTGACTAGCTCCAGCTCCTACAATGAGCAGTTCTTC.

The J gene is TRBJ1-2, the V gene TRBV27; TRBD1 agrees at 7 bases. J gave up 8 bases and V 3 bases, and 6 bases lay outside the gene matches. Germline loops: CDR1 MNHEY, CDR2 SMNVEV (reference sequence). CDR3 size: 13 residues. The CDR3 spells CASSLEGAEGYTF. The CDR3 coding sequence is TGTGCCAGCAGTTTGGAGGGGGCGGAGGGCTACACCTTC.

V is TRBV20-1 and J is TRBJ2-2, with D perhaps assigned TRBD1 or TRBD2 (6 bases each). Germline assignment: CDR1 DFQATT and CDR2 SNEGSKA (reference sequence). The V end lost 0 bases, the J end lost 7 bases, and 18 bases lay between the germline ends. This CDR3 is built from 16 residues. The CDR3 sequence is CSARDLYGGRSGELFF. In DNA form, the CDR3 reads TGCAGTGCTAGAGATCTGTATGGGGGGCGCAGCGGGGAGCTGTTTTTT.

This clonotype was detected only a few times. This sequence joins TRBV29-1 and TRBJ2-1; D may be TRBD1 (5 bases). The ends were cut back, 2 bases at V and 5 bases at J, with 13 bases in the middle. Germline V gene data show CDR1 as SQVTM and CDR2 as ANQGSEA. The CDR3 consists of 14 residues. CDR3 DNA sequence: TGCAGCGTTGAAACGACAGCCGTGGACAATGAGCAGTTCTTC. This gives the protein CSVETTAVDNEQFF.

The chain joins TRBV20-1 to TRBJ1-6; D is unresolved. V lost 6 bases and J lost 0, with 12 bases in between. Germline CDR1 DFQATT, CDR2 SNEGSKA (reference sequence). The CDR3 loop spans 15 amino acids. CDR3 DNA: TGCAGTGCCCAGAAGGGTAGCTCCTATAATTCACCCCTCCACTTT. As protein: CSAQKGSSYNSPLHF.

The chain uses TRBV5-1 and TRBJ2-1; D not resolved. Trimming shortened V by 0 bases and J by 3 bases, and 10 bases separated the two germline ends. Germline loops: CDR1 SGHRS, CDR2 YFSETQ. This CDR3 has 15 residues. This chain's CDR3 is CASSLEYSDYNEQFF. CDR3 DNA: TGCGCCAGCAGCTTGGAGTACAGCGACTACAATGAGCAGTTCTTC.

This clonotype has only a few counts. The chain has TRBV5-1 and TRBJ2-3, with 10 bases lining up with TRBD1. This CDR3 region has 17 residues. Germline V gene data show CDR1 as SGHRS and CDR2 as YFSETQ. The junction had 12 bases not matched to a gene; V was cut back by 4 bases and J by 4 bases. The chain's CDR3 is CASSLGQGTPVADTQYF. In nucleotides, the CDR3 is TGCGCCAGCAGCCTGGGACAGGGGACCCCAGTCGCAGATACGCAGTATTTT. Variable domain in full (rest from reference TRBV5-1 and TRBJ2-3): KAGVTQTPRYLIKTRGQQVTLSCSPISGHRSVSWYQQTPGQGLQFLFEYFSETQRNKGNFPGRFSGRQFSNSRSEMNVSTLELGDSALYLCASSLGQGTPVADTQYFGPGTRLTVL.

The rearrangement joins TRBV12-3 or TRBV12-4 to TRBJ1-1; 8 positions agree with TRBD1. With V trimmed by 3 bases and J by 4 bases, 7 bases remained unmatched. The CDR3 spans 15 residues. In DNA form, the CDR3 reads TGTGCCAGCAGTTTGGCAGGGGGCTCGGGCACTGAAGCTTTCTTT. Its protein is CASSLAGGSGTEAFF.

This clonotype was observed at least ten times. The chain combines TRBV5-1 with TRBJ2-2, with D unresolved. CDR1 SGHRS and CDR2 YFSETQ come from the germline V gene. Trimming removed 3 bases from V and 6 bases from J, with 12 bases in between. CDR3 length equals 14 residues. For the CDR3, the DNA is TGCGCCAGCAGCTCTGGTCCCTCCCCCGGGGAGCTGTTTTTT. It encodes CASSSGPSPGELFF.

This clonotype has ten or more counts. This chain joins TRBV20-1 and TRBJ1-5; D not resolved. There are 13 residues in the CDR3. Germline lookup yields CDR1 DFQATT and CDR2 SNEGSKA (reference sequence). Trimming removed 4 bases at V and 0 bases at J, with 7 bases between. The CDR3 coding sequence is TGCAGTGCTACAGAATATAGCAATCAGCCCCAGCATTTT. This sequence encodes CSATEYSNQPQHF.

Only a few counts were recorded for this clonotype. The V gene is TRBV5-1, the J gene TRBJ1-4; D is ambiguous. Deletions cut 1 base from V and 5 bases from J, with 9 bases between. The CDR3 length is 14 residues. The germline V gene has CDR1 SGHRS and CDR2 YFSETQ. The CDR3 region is CASSLTQLNEKLFF. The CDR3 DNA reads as TGCGCCAGCAGCTTGACCCAGCTCAATGAAAAACTGTTTTTT.

The CDR3 spells CASSLGGTGTDTQYF. CDR3 DNA sequence: TGTGCCAGCAGTTTGGGGGGGACGGGGACAGATACGCAGTATTTT. V usage is TRBV27 and J usage is TRBJ2-3, with 7 bases fitting TRBD2. The CDR3 runs to 15 residues. The V gene end was trimmed by 3 bases and the J gene end by 3 bases; junction bases not matched to a gene: 6. The V gene's germline CDR1 is MNHEY and CDR2 SMNVEV (reference sequence).

The CDR3 coding sequence is TGTGCCAGCAGCGTAGGAACGAAAGGAAACACCATATATTTT. It specifies CASSVGTKGNTIYF. The chain links TRBV9 to TRBJ1-3; unclear D gene. This CDR3 region has 14 residues. Germline values: CDR1 SGDLS, CDR2 YYNGEE. The germline V and J ends were trimmed by 0 bases and 4 bases, with 8 bases remaining between them.

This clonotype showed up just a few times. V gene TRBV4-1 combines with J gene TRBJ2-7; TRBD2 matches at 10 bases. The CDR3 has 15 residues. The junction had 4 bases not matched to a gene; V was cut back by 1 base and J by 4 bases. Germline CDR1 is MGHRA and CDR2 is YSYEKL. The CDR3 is CASSQVLAGVYEQYV. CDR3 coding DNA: TGCGCCAGCAGCCAAGTGCTAGCGGGAGTGTACGAGCAGTACGTC.

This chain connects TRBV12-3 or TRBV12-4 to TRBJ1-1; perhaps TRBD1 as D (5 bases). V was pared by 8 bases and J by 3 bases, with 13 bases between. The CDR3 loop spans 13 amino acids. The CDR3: CASALRVDTEAFF. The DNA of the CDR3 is TGTGCCAGCGCCCTCAGGGTAGACACTGAAGCTTTCTTT.

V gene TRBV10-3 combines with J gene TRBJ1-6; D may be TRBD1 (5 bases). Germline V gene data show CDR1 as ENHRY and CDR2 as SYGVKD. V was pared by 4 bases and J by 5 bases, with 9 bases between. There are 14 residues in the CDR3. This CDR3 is CAISVMGDNSPLHF. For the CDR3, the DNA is TGTGCCATCAGTGTGATGGGGGATAATTCACCCCTCCACTTT.

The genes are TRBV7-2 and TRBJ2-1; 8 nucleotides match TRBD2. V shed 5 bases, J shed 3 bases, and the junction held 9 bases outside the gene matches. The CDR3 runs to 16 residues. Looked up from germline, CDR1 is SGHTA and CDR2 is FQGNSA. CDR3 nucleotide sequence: TGTGCCAGCAGCCCACAAGCGGGAGTAAACTACAATGAGCAGTTCTTC. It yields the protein CASSPQAGVNYNEQFF.

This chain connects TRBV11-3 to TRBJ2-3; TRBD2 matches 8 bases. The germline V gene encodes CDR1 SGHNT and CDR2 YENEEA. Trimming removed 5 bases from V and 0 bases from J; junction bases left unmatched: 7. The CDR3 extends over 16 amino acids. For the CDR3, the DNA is TGTGCCAGCAGCACCGGACTAGCCCTAAGCACAGATACGCAGTATTTT. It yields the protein CASSTGLALSTDTQYF.